This T cell receptor beta chain was identified in a study of blood T cells in healthy people across ages. Alongside a J-beta primer mix, a sample-barcoded 5' primer served in a second PCR lasting about 7 to 11 cycles. TCRdb reprocessed the 5' RACE reads via MiXCR and lists one record per CDR3 protein. The table lists 650,000 to 1,000,000 distinct CDR3 sequences, around 34% of them singletons. This CDR3 spans 15 amino acids. Germline V lookup: CDR1 MNHEY, CDR2 SVGAGI. V was pared by 2 bases and J by 4 bases, with 14 bases between. This clonotype was detected a few times. Healthy Caucasian individuals from Russia aged roughly 6 to 90 served as donors.

The specimen sequenced was blood. The TCR comes from a man aged 18-30 years in good health. This sequence joins TRBV6-5 and TRBJ1-2; D is possibly TRBD1 (6 bases). The CDR3 here is CASSYRADRIYGYTF. CDR3 bases: TGTGCCAGCAGTTACCGTGCTGACAGGATCTATGGCTACACCTTC.